Below, 12 T cell receptor beta chains from the same sample are listed, as sequenced in a study of graft-versus-host responses after intestinal transplantation. Sequencing used immunoSEQ multiplex PCR; TCRdb keeps in-frame clones, though not all of them. The data contain roughly 120,000 clones, 90% to 95% of them singletons. No antigen is known for these receptors. This material consisted of unstimulated CD4+ T cells sorted from spleen or lymph node cells, taken before intestinal transplant. The source of these receptors is a human donor who received an intestinal transplant.

The chain is built from TRBV30 and TRBJ1-5; the match to TRBD1 covers 7 bases. Looked up from germline, CDR1 is GTSNPN and CDR2 is SVGIG (reference sequence). The trim removed 3 bases at V and 6 bases at J, leaving 5 bases unmatched. The CDR3 sequence is 13 residues long. As DNA, the CDR3 is TGTGCCTGGAGAACAGGGGTTGGTCAGCCCCAGCATTTT. Its protein is CAWRTGVGQPQHF.

The CDR3 loop is CASSLAGTSYEQYF. The CDR3 coding sequence is TGTGCCAGCAGCTTAGCAGGGACTTCCTACGAGCAGTACTTC. This chain connects TRBV7-9 to TRBJ2-7; possibly TRBD2 for D (6 bases). Between the trimmed V and J ends, which lost 0 bases and 1 base, there was a span of 7 bases. This CDR3 is 14 amino acids long. Looked up from germline, CDR1 is SEHNR and CDR2 is FQNEAQ (reference sequence). Based on the CDR3 plus reference TRBV7-9 and TRBJ2-7, the full variable domain is DTGVSQNPRHKITKRGQNVTFRCDPISEHNRLYWYRQTLGQGPEFLTYFQNEAQLEKSRLLSDRFSAERPKGSFSTLEIQRTEQGDSAMYLCASSLAGTSYEQYFGPGTRLTVT.

The genes are TRBV15 and TRBJ2-7; perhaps D is TRBD1 or TRBD2 (5 bases each). Trimming removed 0 bases at V and 6 bases at J, with 15 bases between. Germline loops: CDR1 LNHNV, CDR2 YYDKDF (reference sequence). The CDR3 contains 15 residues. CDR3 in DNA: TGTGCCACCAGCAGAGAGTGGGACGTCGGTGGCGAGCAGTACTTC. Its protein product is CATSREWDVGGEQYF.

The chain joins TRBV18 to TRBJ1-3, with D hard to call. The CDR3 loop spans 14 amino acids. Trimming removed 2 bases at V and 0 bases at J, with 5 bases between. Germline V CDR1 and CDR2: KGHSH, LQKENI. The CDR3 nucleotides read TGTGCCAGCTCACCAGGCCCCTCTGGAAACACCATATATTTT. Translated, it gives CASSPGPSGNTIYF.

V and J are TRBV5-6 and TRBJ2-3, with D uncertain. The CDR3 totals 15 residues. V lost 7 bases to trimming and J lost 2 bases, with 17 bases between them. Per germline, CDR1 SGHDT and CDR2 YYEEEE. The DNA for the CDR3 is TGTGCCAGCGGGCGACTTCAACTCATCACAGATACGCAGTATTTT. Translation gives CASGRLQLITDTQYF.

The chain carries TRBV6-5 and TRBJ1-2, with 8 bases aligning to TRBD1. The junction had 16 bases not matched to a gene; V was cut back by 7 bases and J by 9 bases. The CDR3 has 15 amino acids. The V gene's germline CDR1 is MNHEY and CDR2 SVGAGI. The CDR3 spells CASNDQGAHRGSYTF. The DNA for the CDR3 is TGTGCCAGCAATGATCAGGGGGCGCATAGGGGAAGCTACACCTTC.

This chain joins TRBV6-5 and TRBJ2-5, with 9 bases matching TRBD1. CDR1 is MNHEY, CDR2 SVGAGI, per germline. With V trimmed by 6 bases and J by 7 bases, 12 bases remained unmatched. CDR3 length: 15 residues. The CDR3 nucleotides read TGTGCCAGCAGACCCACGGGACAGGGTATAGGGACCCAGTACTTC. Protein: CASRPTGQGIGTQYF.

V gene TRBV7-9 combines with J gene TRBJ1-1; no firm D call. Trimming took off 5 bases at V and 6 bases at J, with 10 bases between the two ends. This CDR3 is built from 12 residues. Germline V lookup: CDR1 SEHNR, CDR2 FQNEAQ (reference sequence). CDR3 nucleotides: TGTGCCAGCAGCCGAGAGGGCGCTGAAGCTTTCTTT. This codes for CASSREGAEAFF.

J is TRBJ2-1 and V is TRBV20-1; 8 bases fit TRBD1. The V segment lost 5 bases and the J segment 8 bases; nucleotides outside the gene matches: 2. This CDR3 has 11 amino acids. Germline V gene data show CDR1 as DFQATT and CDR2 as SNEGSKA (reference sequence). The CDR3 protein is CSAGQGDEQFF. In DNA form, the CDR3 reads TGCAGTGCTGGACAGGGCGATGAGCAGTTCTTC.

The chain has TRBV9 and TRBJ2-7; TRBD1 or TRBD2 may be the D gene (6 bases each). The CDR3 has 15 residues. Looked up from germline, CDR1 is SGDLS and CDR2 is YYNGEE. V dropped 5 bases and J dropped 3 bases, with 18 bases sitting between them. The CDR3 loop reads CASSSGALRSYEQYF. CDR3 DNA: TGTGCCAGCAGTTCGGGGGCATTAAGGAGCTACGAGCAGTACTTC.

V and J are TRBV5-1 and TRBJ2-1, with 9 bases identical to TRBD1. The germline gives CDR1 SGHRS, CDR2 YFSETQ. The CDR3 is 14 residues long. V lost 7 bases and J lost 8; bases outside the gene matches: 10. CDR3 protein: CASSLGTGLDEQFF. The CDR3 DNA reads as TGCGCCAGCTCCCTCGGGACAGGGCTCGATGAGCAGTTCTTC.

J is TRBJ1-1 and V is TRBV5-4; possibly TRBD1 for D (6 bases). The V end was cut by 4 bases, the J end by 3 bases, with 16 bases between. This CDR3 comprises 15 residues. Germline V gene lookup returns CDR1 SGHNT and CDR2 YYREEE (reference sequence). CDR3 in DNA: TGTGCCAGCAGCGCCTGGGGGCCCGGGGACACTGAAGCTTTCTTT. It translates to CASSAWGPGDTEAFF.